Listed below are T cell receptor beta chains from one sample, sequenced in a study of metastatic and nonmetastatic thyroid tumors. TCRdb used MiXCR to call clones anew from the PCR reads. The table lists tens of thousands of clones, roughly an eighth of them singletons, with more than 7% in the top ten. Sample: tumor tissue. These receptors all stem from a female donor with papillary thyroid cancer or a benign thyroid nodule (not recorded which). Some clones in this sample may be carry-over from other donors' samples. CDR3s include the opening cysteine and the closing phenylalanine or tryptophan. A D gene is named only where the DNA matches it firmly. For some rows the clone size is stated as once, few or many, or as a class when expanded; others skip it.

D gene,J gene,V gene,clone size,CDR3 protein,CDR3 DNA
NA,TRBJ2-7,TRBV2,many,CASSEGSRGPSYEQYF,TGTGCCAGCAGTGAAGGAAGCAGGGGCCCCTCCTACGAGCAGTACTTC
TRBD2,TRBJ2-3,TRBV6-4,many,CASSDQGTSGTDTQYF,TGTGCCAGCAGTGATCAAGGGACTAGCGGCACAGATACGCAGTATTTT
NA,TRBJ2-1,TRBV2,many,CASRFSSSYNEQFF,TGTGCCAGCAGGTTTTCAAGCTCCTACAATGAGCAGTTCTTC
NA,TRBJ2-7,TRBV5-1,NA,CASSFHRDPSEQHF,TGCGCCAGCAGCTTCCATCGGGATCCGAGCGAGCAGCACTTC
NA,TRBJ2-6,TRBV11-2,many,CASSLSGANVLTF,TGTGCCAGCAGCTTATCCGGGGCCAACGTCCTGACTTTC
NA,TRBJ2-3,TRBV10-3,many,CAISGVAGRSDTQYF,TGTGCCATCAGTGGTGTCGCCGGGCGCTCAGATACGCAGTATTTT
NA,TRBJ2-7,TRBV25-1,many,CASSVTVEQYF,TGTGCCAGCAGTGTTACGGTCGAGCAGTACTTC
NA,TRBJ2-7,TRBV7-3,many,CASSHTPAAYEQYF,TGTGCCAGCAGCCATACCCCTGCGGCCTACGAGCAGTACTTC
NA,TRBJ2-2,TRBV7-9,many,CASSFWDTNTGELFF,TGTGCCAGCAGCTTCTGGGACACGAACACCGGGGAGCTGTTTTTT
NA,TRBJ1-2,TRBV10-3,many,CAISLTGEGYGYTF,TGTGCCATCAGTCTGACTGGAGAGGGCTATGGCTACACCTTC
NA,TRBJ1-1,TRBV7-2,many,CASSHQSPEAFF,TGTGCCAGCAGCCATCAGTCACCTGAAGCTTTCTTT
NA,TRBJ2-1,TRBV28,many,CASTLGPAYNEQFF,TGTGCCAGCACCCTGGGCCCCGCCTACAATGAGCAGTTCTTC
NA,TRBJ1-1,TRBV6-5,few,CASSYPANLVNTEAFF,TGCGCCAGCAGTTACCCGGCAAACCTCGTGAACACCGAAGCTTTCTTT
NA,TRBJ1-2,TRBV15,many,CATSRDSFLRTF,TGTGCCACCAGCAGAGATTCCTTCTTGAGAACCTTC
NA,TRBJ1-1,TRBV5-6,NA,CASSTRGWAAPNTEAFF,TGTGCCAGCAGCACCCGAGGCTGGGCCGCCCCTAACACTGAAGCTTTCTTT
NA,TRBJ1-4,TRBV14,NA,CASSQWGEANEKLFF,TGTGCCAGCAGCCAATGGGGGGAGGCTAATGAAAAACTGTTTTTT
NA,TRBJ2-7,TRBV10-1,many,CASSEFLTADGQYF,TGCGCCAGCAGTGAGTTTTTGACAGCCGACGGGCAGTACTTC
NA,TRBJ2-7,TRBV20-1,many,CSARDRQAPDYEQYF,TGCAGTGCTAGAGATCGGCAGGCACCCGACTACGAGCAGTACTTC
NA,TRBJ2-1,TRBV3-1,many,CASSPRGAGSYNEQFF,TGTGCCAGCAGCCCCCGGGGGGCTGGATCCTACAATGAGCAGTTCTTC
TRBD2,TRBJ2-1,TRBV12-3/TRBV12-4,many,CASSFAGVDNEQFF,TGTGCCAGCAGTTTCGCGGGAGTTGACAATGAGCAGTTCTTC
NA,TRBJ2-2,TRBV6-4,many,CASSDDGGRTIGTDQNTGELFF,TGTGCCAGCAGTGACGACGGTGGCAGAACTATTGGGACGGATCAGAACACCGGGGAGCTGTTTTTT
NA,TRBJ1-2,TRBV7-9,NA,CASSLVHSAYGYTF,TGTGCCAGCAGCTTAGTACATTCGGCCTATGGCTACACCTTC